The rows below give T cell receptor beta chains drawn from one sample of a study of human T cells and chemical hapten exposure. Each CDR3 protein is one row after TCRdb ran MiXCR on the RACE reads. Of 70,000 to 95,000 distinct CDR3 sequences listed, less than 8% are singletons. Sequencing was performed on whole blood, taken in connection with sensitization to the hapten diphenylcyclopropenone (DPC). The receptors were gathered from a woman aged 25 to 39 with alopecia areata. Some clones in this sample may be carry-over from other donors' samples. Each CDR3 is given with its conserved first and last residue. Fields, in order: V gene, D gene, J gene, clone size, CDR3 protein, CDR3 DNA. The D gene is left open where the match is weak. Clone size appears in some rows only: once, few, many, or a class for an expanded clone.

TRBV10-2	-	TRBJ2-2	-	CASSDQGMTGELFF	TGCGCCAGCAGTGATCAGGGGATGACCGGGGAGCTGTTTTTT
TRBV7-2	-	TRBJ1-2	-	CASSPSSYGYTF	TGTGCCAGCAGCCCTAGCTCCTATGGCTACACCTTC
TRBV30	-	TRBJ1-6	many	CAWTDYNSPLHF	TGTGCCTGGACGGACTATAATTCACCCCTCCACTTT
TRBV13	-	TRBJ1-1	few	CASNTKTGRAEAFF	TGTGCCAGCAATACTAAAACAGGGCGGGCTGAAGCTTTCTTT
TRBV29-1	TRBD1	TRBJ2-4	few	CSGGDRVETKNIQYF	TGCAGCGGGGGAGACAGGGTAGAAACCAAAAACATTCAGTACTTC
TRBV7-2	-	TRBJ1-1	few	CASSRRNTEAFF	TGTGCCAGCAGCCGTCGGAACACTGAAGCTTTCTTT
TRBV10-1	-	TRBJ2-7	many	CASSEGQTPYEQYF	TGCGCCAGCAGTGAGGGACAGACTCCCTACGAGCAGTACTTC
TRBV7-9	TRBD1	TRBJ1-3	many	CASGRQGDKGNTIYF	TGTGCCAGCGGACGACAGGGGGACAAAGGAAACACCATATATTTT
TRBV24-1	TRBD1	TRBJ2-1	many	CATSDRRDRPNEQFF	TGTGCCACCAGTGATCGCCGGGACAGGCCGAATGAGCAGTTCTTC
TRBV5-6	-	TRBJ1-2	few	CASTDEYGYTF	TGTGCCAGCACCGATGAATATGGCTACACCTTC
TRBV7-9	-	TRBJ2-7	-	CASSLGGLSNYF	TGTGCCAGCAGCTTGGGGGGACTCAGCAACTACTTC
TRBV7-2	TRBD1	TRBJ1-1	many	CASSFDRGRVWTEAFF	TGTGCCAGCAGCTTCGACAGGGGGCGCGTTTGGACTGAAGCTTTCTTT
TRBV30	TRBD1	TRBJ1-6	-	CAWTGAGTEGSPLHF	TGTGCCTGGACCGGGGCGGGGACAGAGGGTTCACCCCTCCACTTT
TRBV10-1	-	TRBJ2-7	many	CASSESVGYEQYF	TGCGCCAGCAGTGAGTCGGTCGGCTACGAGCAGTACTTC
TRBV2	-	TRBJ2-3	many	CASSDYADTQYF	TGTGCCAGCAGTGACTACGCGGATACGCAGTATTTT
TRBV20-1	-	TRBJ2-7	many	CSGAGSTYEQYF	TGCAGTGGGGCGGGGTCCACCTACGAGCAGTACTTC
TRBV2	-	TRBJ1-1	-	CASSEAGTGGAFF	TGTGCCAGCAGTGAAGCCGGGACGGGTGGGGCTTTCTTT